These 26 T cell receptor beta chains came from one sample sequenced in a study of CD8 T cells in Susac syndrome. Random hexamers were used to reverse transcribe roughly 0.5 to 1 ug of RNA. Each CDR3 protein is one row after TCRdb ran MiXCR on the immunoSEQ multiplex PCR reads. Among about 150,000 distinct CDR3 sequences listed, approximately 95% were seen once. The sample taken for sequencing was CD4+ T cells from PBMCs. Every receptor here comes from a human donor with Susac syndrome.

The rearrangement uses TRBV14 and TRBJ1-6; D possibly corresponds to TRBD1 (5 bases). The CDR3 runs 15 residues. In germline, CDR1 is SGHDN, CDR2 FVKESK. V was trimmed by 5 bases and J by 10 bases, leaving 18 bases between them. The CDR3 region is CASSSTGTPKSPLHF. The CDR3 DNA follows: TGTGCCAGCAGCTCGACTGGGACCCCAAAGTCACCCCTCCACTTT. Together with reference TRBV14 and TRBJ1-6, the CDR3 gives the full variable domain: EAGVTQFPSHSVIEKGQTVTLRCDPISGHDNLYWYRRVMGKEIKFLLHFVKESKQDESGMPNNRFLAERTGGTYSTLKVQPAELEDSGVYFCASSSTGTPKSPLHFGNGTRLTVT.

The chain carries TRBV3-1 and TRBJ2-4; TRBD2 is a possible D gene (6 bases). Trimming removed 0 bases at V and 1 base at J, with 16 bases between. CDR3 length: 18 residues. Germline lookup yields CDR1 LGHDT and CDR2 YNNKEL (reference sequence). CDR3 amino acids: CASSQEGLSLGAKNIQYF. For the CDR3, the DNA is TGTGCCAGCAGCCAAGAGGGACTTTCACTCGGGGCCAAAAACATTCAGTACTTC.

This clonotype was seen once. This CDR3 is CASSANPTGGLGETQYF. Written as DNA, the CDR3 is TGTGCCAGCAGCGCCAACCCCACCGGGGGCCTTGGGGAGACCCAGTACTTC. The gene calls are TRBV9 and TRBJ2-5; perhaps D is TRBD1 or TRBD2 (6 bases each). CDR1 is SGDLS and CDR2 is YYNGEE in the germline V gene. The CDR3 is 17 residues long. The V end lost 3 bases, the J end lost 5 bases, and 23 bases lay between the germline ends.

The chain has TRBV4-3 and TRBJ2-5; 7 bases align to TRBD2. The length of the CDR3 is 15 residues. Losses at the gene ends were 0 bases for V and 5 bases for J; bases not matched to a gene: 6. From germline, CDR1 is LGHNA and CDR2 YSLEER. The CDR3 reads CASSQDGRDMETQYF. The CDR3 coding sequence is TGCGCCAGCAGCCAAGATGGGAGGGATATGGAGACCCAGTACTTC.

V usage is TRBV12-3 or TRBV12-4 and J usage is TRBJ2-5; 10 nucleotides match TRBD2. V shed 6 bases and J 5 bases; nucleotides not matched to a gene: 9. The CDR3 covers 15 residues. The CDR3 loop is CASRLSGGPGETQYF. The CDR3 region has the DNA TGTGCCAGCAGACTTAGCGGGGGGCCGGGGGAGACCCAGTACTTC.

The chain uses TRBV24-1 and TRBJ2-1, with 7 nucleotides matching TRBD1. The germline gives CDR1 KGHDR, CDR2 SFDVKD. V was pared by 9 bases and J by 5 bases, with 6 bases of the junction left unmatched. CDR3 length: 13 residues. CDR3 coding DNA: TGTGCCACCTCGGGACAGATGAACAATGAGCAGTTCTTC. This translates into CATSGQMNNEQFF.

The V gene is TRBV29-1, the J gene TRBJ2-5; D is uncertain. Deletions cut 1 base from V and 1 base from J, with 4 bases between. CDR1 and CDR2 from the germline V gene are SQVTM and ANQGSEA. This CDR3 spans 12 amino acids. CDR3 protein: CSVEGIQETQYF. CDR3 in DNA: TGCAGCGTTGAAGGGATCCAAGAGACCCAGTACTTC.

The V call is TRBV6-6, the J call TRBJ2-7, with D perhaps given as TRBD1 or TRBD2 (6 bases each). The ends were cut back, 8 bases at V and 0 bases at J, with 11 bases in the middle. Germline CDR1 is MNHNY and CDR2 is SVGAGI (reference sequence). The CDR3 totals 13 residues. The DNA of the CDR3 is TGTGCCAGCGTCGGGGGCCTCTCCTACGAGCAGTACTTC. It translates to CASVGGLSYEQYF.

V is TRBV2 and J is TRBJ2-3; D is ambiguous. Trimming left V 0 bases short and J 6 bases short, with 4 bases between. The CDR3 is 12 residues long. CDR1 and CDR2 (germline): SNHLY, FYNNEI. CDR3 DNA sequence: TGTGCCAGCAGTGAAGCGGCGGATACGCAGTATTTT. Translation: CASSEAADTQYF.

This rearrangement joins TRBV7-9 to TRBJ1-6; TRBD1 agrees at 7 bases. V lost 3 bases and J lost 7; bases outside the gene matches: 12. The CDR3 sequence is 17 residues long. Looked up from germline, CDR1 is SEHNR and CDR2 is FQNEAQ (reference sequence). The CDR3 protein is CASSFLTGALGNSPLHF. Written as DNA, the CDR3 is TGTGCCAGCAGCTTCCTTACAGGGGCCCTGGGGAATTCACCCCTCCACTTT.

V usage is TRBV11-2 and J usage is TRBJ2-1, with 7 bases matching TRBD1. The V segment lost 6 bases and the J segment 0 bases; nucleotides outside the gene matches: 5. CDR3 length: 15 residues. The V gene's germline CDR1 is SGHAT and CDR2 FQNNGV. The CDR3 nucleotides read TGTGCCAGCAGGCTGACAGGGAGCTCCTACAATGAGCAGTTCTTC. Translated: CASRLTGSSYNEQFF.

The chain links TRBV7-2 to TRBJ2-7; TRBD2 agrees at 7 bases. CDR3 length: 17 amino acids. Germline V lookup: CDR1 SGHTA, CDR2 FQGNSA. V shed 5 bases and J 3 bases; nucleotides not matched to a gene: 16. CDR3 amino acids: CASSLDGGTKPLYEQYF. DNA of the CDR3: TGTGCCAGCAGCCTCGACGGGGGGACTAAGCCCCTCTACGAGCAGTACTTC.

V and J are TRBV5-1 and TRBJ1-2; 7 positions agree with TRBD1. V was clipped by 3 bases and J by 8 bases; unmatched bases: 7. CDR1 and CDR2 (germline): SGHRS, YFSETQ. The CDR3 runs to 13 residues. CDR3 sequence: CASSYFTGEGYTF. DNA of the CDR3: TGCGCCAGCAGCTACTTTACAGGGGAAGGCTACACCTTC. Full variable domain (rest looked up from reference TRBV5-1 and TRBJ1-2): KAGVTQTPRYLIKTRGQQVTLSCSPISGHRSVSWYQQTPGQGLQFLFEYFSETQRNKGNFPGRFSGRQFSNSRSEMNVSTLELGDSALYLCASSYFTGEGYTFGSGTRLTVV.

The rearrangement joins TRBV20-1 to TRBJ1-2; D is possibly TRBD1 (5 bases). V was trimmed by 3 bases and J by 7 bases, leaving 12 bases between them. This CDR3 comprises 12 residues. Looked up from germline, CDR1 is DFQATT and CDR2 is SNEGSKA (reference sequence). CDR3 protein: CSARAGVSGYTF. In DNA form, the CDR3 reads TGCAGTGCTAGGGCGGGGGTCTCTGGCTACACCTTC.

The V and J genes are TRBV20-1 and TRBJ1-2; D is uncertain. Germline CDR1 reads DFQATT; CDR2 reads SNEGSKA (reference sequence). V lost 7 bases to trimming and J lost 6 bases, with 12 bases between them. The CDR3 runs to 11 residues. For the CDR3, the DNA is TGCAGTGTTGTTGTGGGGAATGGCTACACCTTC. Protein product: CSVVVGNGYTF.

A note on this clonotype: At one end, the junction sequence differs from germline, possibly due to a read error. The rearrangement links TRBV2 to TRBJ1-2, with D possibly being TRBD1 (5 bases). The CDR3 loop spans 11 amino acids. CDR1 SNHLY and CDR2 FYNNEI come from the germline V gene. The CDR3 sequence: CASREGVGYTF. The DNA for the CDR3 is TGTGCCAGCAGAGAAGGGGTTGGCTACACCTTC. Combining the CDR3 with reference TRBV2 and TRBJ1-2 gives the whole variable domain EPEVTQTPSHQVTQMGQEVILRCVPISNHLYFYWYRQILGQKVEFLVSFYNNEISEKSEIFDDQFSVERPDGSNFTLKIRSTKLEDSAMYFCASREGVGYTFGSGTRLTVV.

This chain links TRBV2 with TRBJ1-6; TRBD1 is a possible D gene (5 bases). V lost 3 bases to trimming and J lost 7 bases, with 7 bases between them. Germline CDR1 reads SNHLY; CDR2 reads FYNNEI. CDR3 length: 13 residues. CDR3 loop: CASSENRNSPLHF. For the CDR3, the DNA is TGTGCCAGCAGTGAGAACAGGAATTCACCCCTCCACTTT.

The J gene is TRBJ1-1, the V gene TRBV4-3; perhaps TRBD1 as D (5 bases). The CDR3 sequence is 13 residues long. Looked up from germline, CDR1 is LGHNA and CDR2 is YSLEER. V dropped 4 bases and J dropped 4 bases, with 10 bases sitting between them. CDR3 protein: CASSRGRGTEAFF. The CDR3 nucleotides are TGCGCCAGCAGCCGGGGACGGGGCACTGAAGCTTTCTTT.

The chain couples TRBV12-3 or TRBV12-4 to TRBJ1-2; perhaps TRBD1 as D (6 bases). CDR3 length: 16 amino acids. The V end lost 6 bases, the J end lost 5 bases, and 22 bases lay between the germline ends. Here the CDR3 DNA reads TGTGCCAGCAGGGGCCCGGGAGGCAGGGGTTTATATGGCTACACCTTC. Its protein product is CASRGPGGRGLYGYTF.

CDR3 sequence (DNA): TGCGCCAGCAGCTTGGTGGGACAGGGACTATTGGGCTACACCTTC. Its protein product is CASSLVGQGLLGYTF. V usage is TRBV5-1 and J usage is TRBJ1-2, with 9 bases aligning to TRBD1. The CDR3 sequence is 15 residues long. The V gene's germline CDR1 is SGHRS and CDR2 YFSETQ. With V trimmed by 0 bases and J by 8 bases, 8 bases remained unmatched.

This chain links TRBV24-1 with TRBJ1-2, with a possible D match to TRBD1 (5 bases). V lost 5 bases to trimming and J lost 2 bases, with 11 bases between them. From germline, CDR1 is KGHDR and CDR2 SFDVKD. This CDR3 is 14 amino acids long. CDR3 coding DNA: TGTGCCACCAGTGCTACGGACAAAAACTATGGCTACACCTTC. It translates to CATSATDKNYGYTF.

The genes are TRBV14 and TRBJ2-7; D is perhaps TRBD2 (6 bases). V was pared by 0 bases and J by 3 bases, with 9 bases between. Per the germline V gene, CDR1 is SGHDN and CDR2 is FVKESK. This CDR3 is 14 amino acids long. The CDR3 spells CASSQESGDYEQYF. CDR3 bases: TGTGCCAGCAGCCAAGAGTCGGGGGACTACGAGCAGTACTTC.

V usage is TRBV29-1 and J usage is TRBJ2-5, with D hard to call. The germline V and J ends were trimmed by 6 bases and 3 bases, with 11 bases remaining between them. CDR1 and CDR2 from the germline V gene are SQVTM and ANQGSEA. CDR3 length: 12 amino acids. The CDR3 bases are TGCAGCGTGTGGACGTTTGAAGAGACCCAGTACTTC. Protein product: CSVWTFEETQYF.

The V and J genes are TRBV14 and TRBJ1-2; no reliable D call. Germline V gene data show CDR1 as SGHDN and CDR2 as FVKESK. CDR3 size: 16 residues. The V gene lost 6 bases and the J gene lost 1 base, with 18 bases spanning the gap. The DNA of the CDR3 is TGTGCCAGCAGTCCCAGGCTAGCGGGCGATAACTATGGCTACACCTTC. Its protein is CASSPRLAGDNYGYTF. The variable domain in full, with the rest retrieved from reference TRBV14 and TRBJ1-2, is EAGVTQFPSHSVIEKGQTVTLRCDPISGHDNLYWYRRVMGKEIKFLLHFVKESKQDESGMPNNRFLAERTGGTYSTLKVQPAELEDSGVYFCASSPRLAGDNYGYTFGSGTRLTVV.

The CDR3, as DNA: TGCGCCAGCAGCTTGAATGGGACACCTAATGAAAAACTGTTTTTT. This translates into CASSLNGTPNEKLFF. The rearrangement joins TRBV5-1 to TRBJ1-4; D possibly corresponds to TRBD1 (6 bases). Germline loops: CDR1 SGHRS, CDR2 YFSETQ. CDR3 length: 15 residues. V lost 1 base to trimming and J lost 3 bases, with 10 bases between them.

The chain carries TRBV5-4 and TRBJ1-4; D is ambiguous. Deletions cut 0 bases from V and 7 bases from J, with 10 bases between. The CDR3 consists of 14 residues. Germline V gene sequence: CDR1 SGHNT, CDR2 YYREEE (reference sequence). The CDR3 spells CASSLDELGEKLFF. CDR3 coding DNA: TGTGCCAGCAGCTTGGACGAGTTGGGTGAAAAACTGTTTTTT.